This TCR beta chain was sequenced for a study of CD8 T cells in ankylosing spondylitis. The CDR3 is made up of 17 amino acids. V was pared by 4 bases and J by 0 bases, with 9 bases of the junction left unmatched. From germline, CDR1 is SEHNR and CDR2 FQNEAQ (reference sequence). TCRdb ran MiXCR on the 5' RACE reads and lists one entry per CDR3 protein. The table shows roughly 30,000 distinct CDR3 sequences, with 30% occurring only once. This clonotype was seen only a few times. This sequence originates from a male donor with ankylosing spondylitis. Sequenced: synovial fluid, either unsorted or a sorted T cell fraction (not recorded which). The V gene is TRBV7-9, the J gene TRBJ2-1; TRBD2 agrees at 7 bases. The CDR3 loop reads CASSSMDLAVSYNEQFF. The CDR3 nucleotides are TGTGCCAGCAGCTCAATGGATCTAGCGGTCTCCTACAATGAGCAGTTCTTC. Using reference TRBV7-9 and TRBJ2-1 for the parts outside the CDR3, the full variable domain is DTGVSQNPRHKITKRGQNVTFRCDPISEHNRLYWYRQTLGQGPEFLTYFQNEAQLEKSRLLSDRFSAERPKGSFSTLEIQRTEQGDSAMYLCASSSMDLAVSYNEQFFGPGTRLTVL.